One sample yielded the 24 T cell receptor beta chains listed below, sequenced in a study of shared clonotypes between healthy human individuals. Only in-frame clones appear in the TCRdb table, and some are missing; sequencing was by immunoSEQ multiplex PCR. The table lists about 2.4 million clones, approximately 94% of them singletons. The specimen sequenced was naive CD4+ T cells from PBMCs. Subset specified: CD45RA+ positively selected. The receptors shown here come from a man aged 18 to 30 in good health. Some clones in this sample may be carry-over from other donors' samples.

V usage is TRBV5-5 and J usage is TRBJ2-2, with a tentative D call TRBD2 (5 bases). The germline gives CDR1 SGHKS, CDR2 YYEKEE (reference sequence). The CDR3 loop spans 16 amino acids. V lost 2 bases and J lost 6, with 17 bases in between. CDR3 region: CASSFNPNSGAGELFF. The CDR3 bases are TGTGCCAGCAGCTTCAACCCAAACAGCGGCGCCGGGGAGCTGTTTTTT.

The chain uses TRBV5-5 and TRBJ2-2, with D perhaps assigned TRBD1 or TRBD2 (5 bases each). CDR3 length: 15 residues. Germline assignment: CDR1 SGHKS and CDR2 YYEKEE (reference sequence). V was clipped by 6 bases and J by 7 bases, with 19 bases between them. The CDR3 region is CASNLGTFWVGELFF. CDR3 nucleotide sequence: TGTGCCAGCAACCTCGGGACCTTTTGGGTCGGGGAGCTGTTTTTT.

The chain combines TRBV2 with TRBJ2-7; TRBD2 might be the D (6 bases). V shed 7 bases and J shed 0 bases, with 13 bases lying between them. This CDR3 region has 14 residues. CDR1 is SNHLY, CDR2 FYNNEI, per germline. CDR3 coding DNA: TGTGCCAGCAAACTGGGACTTAGCTCCTACGAGCAGTACTTC. This codes for CASKLGLSSYEQYF.

The chain joins TRBV19 to TRBJ2-7; D gene uncertain. CDR1 is LNHDA, CDR2 SQIVND, per germline (reference sequence). The CDR3 runs to 14 residues. The germline V and J ends were trimmed by 3 bases and 5 bases, with 14 bases remaining between them. CDR3 in DNA: TGTGCCAGTAGTATGAACAGTATCGTCCACGAGCAGTACTTC. This sequence encodes CASSMNSIVHEQYF. Using reference TRBV19 and TRBJ2-7 for the parts outside the CDR3, the full variable domain is DGGITQSPKYLFRKEGQNVTLSCEQNLNHDAMYWYRQDPGQGLRLIYYSQIVNDFQKGDIAEGYSVSREKKESFPLTVTSAQKNPTAFYLCASSMNSIVHEQYFGPGTRLTVT.

The rearrangement uses TRBV5-4 and TRBJ2-2, with 7 nucleotides matching TRBD1. Germline trimming cut 3 bases from V and 7 bases from J; bases unmatched to any gene: 15. CDR1 is SGHNT, CDR2 YYREEE, per germline (reference sequence). The CDR3 totals 17 residues. The CDR3 reads CASSSQTGSPGGGELFF. The CDR3 nucleotides read TGTGCCAGCAGCTCACAGACAGGGAGTCCGGGTGGCGGGGAGCTGTTTTTT.

This clone was detected once. The chain combines TRBV2 with TRBJ2-7, with D perhaps TRBD1 (6 bases). The CDR3 extends over 13 amino acids. V was cut by 7 bases and J by 5 bases, with 15 bases left in between. CDR1 and CDR2 from the germline V gene are SNHLY and FYNNEI. The CDR3 region is CASNDRSRDEQYF. The CDR3 DNA reads TGTGCCAGCAACGACAGGAGCAGGGACGAGCAGTACTTC.

V gene TRBV29-1 combines with J gene TRBJ2-5; D tentatively fits TRBD1 or TRBD2 (6 bases each). Between the trimmed V and J ends, which lost 8 bases and 4 bases, there was a span of 14 bases. Germline-derived CDR1 and CDR2 are SQVTM and ANQGSEA. This CDR3 has 12 residues. CDR3 in amino acids: CSTSRGGETQYF. CDR3 nucleotides: TGCAGCACTAGCAGGGGAGGAGAGACCCAGTACTTC. The full variable domain, completed using reference TRBV29-1 and TRBJ2-5, is SAVISQKPSRDICQRGTSLTIQCQVDSQVTMMFWYRQQPGQSLTLIATANQGSEATYESGFVIDKFPISRPNLTFSTLTVSNMSPEDSSIYLCSTSRGGETQYFGPGTRLLVL.

This chain links TRBV5-4 with TRBJ2-3; 9 positions match TRBD1. Germline values: CDR1 SGHNT, CDR2 YYREEE (reference sequence). The CDR3 sequence is 15 residues long. J was trimmed by 2 bases and V by 5 bases; bases with no gene match: 6. CDR3 in amino acids: CASRTGTGNTDTQYF. The CDR3 region has the DNA TGTGCCAGCAGAACCGGGACAGGGAACACAGATACGCAGTATTTT.

The rearrangement joins TRBV5-4 to TRBJ2-1; TRBD1 might be the D (5 bases). Germline CDR1 reads SGHNT; CDR2 reads YYREEE (reference sequence). The CDR3 spans 13 residues. The ends were cut back, 6 bases at V and 7 bases at J, with 14 bases in the middle. CDR3 sequence: CASTSGARNEQFF. The CDR3 bases are TGTGCCAGCACTAGTGGGGCGAGGAATGAGCAGTTCTTC.

This chain links TRBV29-1 with TRBJ1-2; TRBD1 aligns across 7 bases. The CDR3 sequence is 12 residues long. Per the germline V gene, CDR1 is SQVTM and CDR2 is ANQGSEA. The CDR3 is CSERSGTDSTTF. The CDR3 DNA reads as TGCAGTGAGCGCTCCGGGACAGACTCAACCACCTTC.

This chain connects TRBV6-6 to TRBJ2-2, with 7 bases aligning to TRBD1. Germline-derived CDR1 and CDR2 are MNHNY and SVGAGI (reference sequence). V was clipped by 6 bases and J by 1 base; unmatched bases: 2. The length of the CDR3 is 14 residues. CDR3 sequence (DNA): TGTGCCAGCAGGGGACAGATGAACACCGGGGAGCTGTTTTTT. Its protein product is CASRGQMNTGELFF.

This chain uses TRBV7-8 with TRBJ2-1; D is uncertain. The V end lost 0 bases, the J end lost 6 bases, and 15 bases lay between the germline ends. The CDR3 covers 16 residues. In germline, CDR1 is SGHVS, CDR2 FQNEAQ. CDR3 region: CASSLARLPPANEQFF. The CDR3 nucleotides are TGTGCCAGCAGCTTAGCCCGACTTCCTCCTGCCAATGAGCAGTTCTTC.

The V call is TRBV5-1, the J call TRBJ1-4; no clear D gene. Germline CDR1 and CDR2: SGHRS and YFSETQ. Between the trimmed V and J ends, which lost 3 bases and 7 bases, there was a span of 13 bases. The CDR3 has 14 amino acids. The CDR3 reads CASSSDPGGEKLFF. CDR3 DNA: TGCGCCAGCAGCTCCGACCCGGGAGGTGAAAAACTGTTTTTT.

This clone was recorded once. The chain is built from TRBV6-5 and TRBJ1-1; D unclear. CDR1 and CDR2 (germline): MNHEY, SVGAGI. V lost 4 bases, J lost 2 bases, and 5 bases lay in between. CDR3 length equals 12 residues. As DNA, the CDR3 is TGTGCCAGCAGTTCCCCTAACACTGAAGCTTTCTTT. Residues: CASSSPNTEAFF.

This clone was counted once. This specimen includes other DNA sequences encoding the same CDR3. The chain couples TRBV18 to TRBJ2-7, with D possibly being TRBD2 (5 bases). The CDR3 has 13 amino acids. Trimming took off 5 bases at V and 5 bases at J, with 13 bases between the two ends. From germline, CDR1 is KGHSH and CDR2 LQKENI. CDR3 nucleotide sequence: TGTGCCAGCTCATCGGGGTTGTTGGACGAGCAGTACTTC. It translates to CASSSGLLDEQYF.

V is TRBV7-3 and J is TRBJ2-3; D not resolved. V was clipped by 2 bases and J by 4 bases, with 7 bases between them. CDR1 is SGHTA and CDR2 is FQGTGA in the germline V gene. The CDR3 covers 13 residues. The DNA for the CDR3 is TGTGCCAGCAGCTTAGGGTCCGCAGATACGCAGTATTTT. As protein: CASSLGSADTQYF.

The chain recombines TRBV14 with TRBJ1-3, with D hard to call. In germline, CDR1 is SGHDN, CDR2 FVKESK. Trimming removed 0 bases from V and 1 base from J, with 13 bases in between. The CDR3 length is 17 residues. Here the CDR3 reads CASSQDVTLSSGNTIYF. In DNA form, the CDR3 reads TGTGCCAGCAGCCAAGATGTGACGCTTTCGTCTGGAAACACCATATATTTT.

About this clone itself: This sample includes further DNA sequences coding for the same CDR3. The rearrangement links TRBV27 to TRBJ1-5; a possible D gene is TRBD1 (5 bases). CDR1 is MNHEY, CDR2 SMNVEV, per germline (reference sequence). V shed 5 bases and J shed 5 bases, with 7 bases lying between them. The length of the CDR3 is 12 residues. CDR3 sequence reads: CASSPTDQPQHF. The CDR3 DNA sequence: TGTGCCAGCAGTCCGACAGATCAGCCCCAGCATTTT.

The chain employs TRBV6-6 and TRBJ1-5; no reliable D call. V dropped 4 bases and J dropped 3 bases, with 10 bases sitting between them. The V gene's germline CDR1 is MNHNY and CDR2 SVGAGI (reference sequence). This CDR3 comprises 14 residues. CDR3 amino acids: CASSSYNSNQPQHF. CDR3 DNA sequence: TGTGCCAGCAGTTCCTACAACTCCAATCAGCCCCAGCATTTT.

Regarding this clone: Other nucleotide sequences from this sample produce the same CDR3. The V gene is TRBV25-1, the J gene TRBJ2-7; 7 bases map to TRBD1. This CDR3 region has 14 residues. Trimming at V came to 2 bases and at J to 3 bases, leaving 4 bases not matched to a gene. The germline gives CDR1 MGHDK, CDR2 SYGVNS. CDR3 nucleotides: TGTGCCAGCAGTGAAGGGCAGGGGGTCTACGAGCAGTACTTC. Protein sequence: CASSEGQGVYEQYF.

The table lists this clone with a few counts. Other nucleotide sequences from this sample produce the same CDR3. The chain employs TRBV6-1 and TRBJ1-2, with D perhaps matching TRBD1 (5 bases). CDR3 length: 12 amino acids. Per germline, CDR1 MNHNS and CDR2 SASEGT. V lost 3 bases to trimming and J lost 4 bases, with 6 bases between them. CDR3 DNA: TGTGCCAGCAGTGAGAGGGGCTATGGCTACACCTTC. Its protein product is CASSERGYGYTF.

V usage is TRBV27 and J usage is TRBJ2-7; the match to TRBD2 covers 8 bases. The CDR3 contains 15 residues. Germline CDR1 reads MNHEY; CDR2 reads SMNVEV (reference sequence). V lost 4 bases and J lost 0; bases outside the gene matches: 5. The DNA of the CDR3 is TGTGCCAGCAGTTCAACTAGCGGCAACTCCTACGAGCAGTACTTC. This sequence encodes CASSSTSGNSYEQYF.

J is TRBJ2-1 and V is TRBV11-1; 7 nucleotides agree with TRBD1. CDR3 length: 15 amino acids. Germline loops: CDR1 SGHAT, CDR2 FQDESV (reference sequence). V trimming: 3 bases; J trimming: 3 bases; junction bases outside the gene matches: 5. CDR3 sequence: CASSLTGQNYNEQFF. DNA for the CDR3: TGTGCCAGCAGCTTGACGGGACAGAACTACAATGAGCAGTTCTTC.

V and J are TRBV9 and TRBJ1-1; 8 bases are a match to TRBD1. Looked up from germline, CDR1 is SGDLS and CDR2 is YYNGEE. This CDR3 contains 15 residues. Trimming cost V 4 bases and J 4 bases; bases outside gene matches: 9. In DNA, the CDR3 is TGTGCCAGCAGCTCCAGGACAGGGTCATCCACTGAAGCTTTCTTT. Translation gives CASSSRTGSSTEAFF.